This T cell receptor (beta chain) is from a study of blood T cell repertoires in COVID-19. Study at large: Both acute and convalescent COVID-19 samples were obtained from the United States, Italy and Spain. PBMCs, B-cell-depleted T cells, or T cells were the source of the cDNA or gDNA that made up the material.

J gave up 3 bases and V 3 bases, and 6 bases lay outside the gene matches. The CDR3 consists of 16 residues. Germline V gene sequence: CDR1 MGHRA, CDR2 YSYEKL. Original analysis: Using reference gene primer amplification, nucleated cell counts were estimated. Clones were sequenced by immunoSEQ multiplex PCR, and TCRdb holds only the in-frame ones, with some missing. V and J calls and clone size are given by that table; D and trimming were obtained from the DNA. This table has 250,000 to 350,000 clones, about 88% appearing once. Those enrolled in Seattle joined during active infection and were followed longitudinally afterward.

This TCR was recovered from a human donor with COVID-19, enrolled during active disease. The donor label of this sample is uncertain. Sequencing used peripheral blood. V is TRBV4-1 and J is TRBJ2-3, with 10 nucleotides matching TRBD2. The CDR3 DNA reads as TGCGCCAGCAGCCATCACACTAGCGGGACGACAGATACGCAGTATTTT. Amino acid sequence: CASSHHTSGTTDTQYF.